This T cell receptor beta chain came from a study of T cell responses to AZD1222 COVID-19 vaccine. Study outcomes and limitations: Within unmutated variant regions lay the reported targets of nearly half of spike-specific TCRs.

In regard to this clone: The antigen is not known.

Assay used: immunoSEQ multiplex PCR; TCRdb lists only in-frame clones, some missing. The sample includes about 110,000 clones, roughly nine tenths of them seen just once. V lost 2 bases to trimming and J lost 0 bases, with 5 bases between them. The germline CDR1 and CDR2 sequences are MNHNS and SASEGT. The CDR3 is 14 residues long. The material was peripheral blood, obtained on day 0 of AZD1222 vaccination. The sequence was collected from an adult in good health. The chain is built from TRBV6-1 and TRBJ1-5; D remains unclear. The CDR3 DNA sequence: TGTGCCAGCAGTGAACAGTATAGCAATCAGCCCCAGCATTTT. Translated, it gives CASSEQYSNQPQHF.